The T cell receptor beta chain described here comes from a study of human T cells and chemical hapten exposure. The CDR3 consists of 15 residues. Germline V CDR1 and CDR2: LGHNT, FRNRAP. V was cut by 2 bases and J by 5 bases, with 15 bases left in between. This clonotype was counted at least ten times. Source study methods: Approximately 100,000 TCRs per sample was the median, with a range of about 20,000 to 690,600. TCRdb called the RACE reads again in MiXCR, with one record for every CDR3 protein. The V and J calls follow TCRdb's processing rather than the paper's. The sample includes about 380,000 distinct CDR3 sequences, around 4.8% seen only once; the top ten take around 2%. The time point denotes: patch test 1, 2 weeks after DPC sensitization. As for treatment: therapeutic diphenylcyclopropenone sensitization with weekly scalp DPC.

J is TRBJ2-5 and V is TRBV12-5; no clear D gene. The TCR sequence derives from a woman aged 45-60 years with alopecia areata. Some clones in this sample may be carry-over from other donors' samples. Material: whole blood, obtained in connection with sensitization to the hapten diphenylcyclopropenone (DPC). The CDR3 spells CASGLYGSYAETQYF. The CDR3 bases are TGTGCTAGTGGTTTGTACGGGTCCTATGCTGAGACCCAGTACTTC.